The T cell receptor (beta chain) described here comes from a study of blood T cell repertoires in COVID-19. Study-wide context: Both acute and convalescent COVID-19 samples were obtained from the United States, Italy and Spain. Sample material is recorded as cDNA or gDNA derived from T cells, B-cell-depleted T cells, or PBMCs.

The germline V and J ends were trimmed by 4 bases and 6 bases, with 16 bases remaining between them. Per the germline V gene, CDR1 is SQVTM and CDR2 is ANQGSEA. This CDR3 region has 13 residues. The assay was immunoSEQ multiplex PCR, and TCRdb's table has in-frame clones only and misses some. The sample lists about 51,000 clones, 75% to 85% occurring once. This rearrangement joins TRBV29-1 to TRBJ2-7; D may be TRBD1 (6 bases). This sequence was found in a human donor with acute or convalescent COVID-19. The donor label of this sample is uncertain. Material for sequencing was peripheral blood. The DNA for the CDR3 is TGCAGCGTTGCCCGACAGGAGGCAGTCGAGCAGTACTTC. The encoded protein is CSVARQEAVEQYF.